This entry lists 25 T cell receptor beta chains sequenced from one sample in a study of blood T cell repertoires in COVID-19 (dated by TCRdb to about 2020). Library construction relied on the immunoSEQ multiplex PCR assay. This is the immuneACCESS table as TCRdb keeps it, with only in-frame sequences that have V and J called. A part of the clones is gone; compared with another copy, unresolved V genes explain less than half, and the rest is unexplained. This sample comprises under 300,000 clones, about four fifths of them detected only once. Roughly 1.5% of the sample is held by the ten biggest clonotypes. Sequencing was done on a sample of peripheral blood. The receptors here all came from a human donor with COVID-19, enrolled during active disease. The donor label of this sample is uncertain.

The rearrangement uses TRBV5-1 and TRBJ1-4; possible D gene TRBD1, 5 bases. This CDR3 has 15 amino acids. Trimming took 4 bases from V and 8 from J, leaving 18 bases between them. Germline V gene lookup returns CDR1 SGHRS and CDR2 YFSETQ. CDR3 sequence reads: CASSPAWEGTEKLFF. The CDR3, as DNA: TGCGCCAGCAGCCCCGCTTGGGAGGGGACGGAAAAACTGTTTTTT.

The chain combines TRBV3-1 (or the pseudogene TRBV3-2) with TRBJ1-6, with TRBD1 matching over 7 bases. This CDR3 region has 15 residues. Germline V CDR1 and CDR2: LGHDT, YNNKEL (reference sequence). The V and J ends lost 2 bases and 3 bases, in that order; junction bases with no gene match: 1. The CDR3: CASSQRQGYNSPLHF. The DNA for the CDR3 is TGTGCCAGCAGCCAAAGACAGGGCTATAATTCACCCCTCCACTTT.

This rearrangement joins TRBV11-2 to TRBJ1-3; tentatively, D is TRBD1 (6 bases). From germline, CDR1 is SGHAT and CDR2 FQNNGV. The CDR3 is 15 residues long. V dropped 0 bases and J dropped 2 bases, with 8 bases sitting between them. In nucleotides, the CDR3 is TGTGCCAGCAGCTTAGAGCGGACAGCTGGAAACACCATATATTTT. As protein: CASSLERTAGNTIYF.

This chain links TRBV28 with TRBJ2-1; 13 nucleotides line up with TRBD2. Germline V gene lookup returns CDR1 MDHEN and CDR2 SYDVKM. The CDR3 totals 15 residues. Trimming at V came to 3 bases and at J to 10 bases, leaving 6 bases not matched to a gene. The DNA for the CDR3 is TGTGCCAGCAGTTTCACTAGCGGGAGGGCCCGGGAGCAGTTCTTC. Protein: CASSFTSGRAREQFF.

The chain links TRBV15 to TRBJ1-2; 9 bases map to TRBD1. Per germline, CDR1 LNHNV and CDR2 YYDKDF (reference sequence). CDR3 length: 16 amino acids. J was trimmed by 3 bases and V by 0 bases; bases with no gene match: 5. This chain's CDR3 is CATSRDGTGFHYGYTF. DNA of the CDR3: TGTGCCACCAGCAGAGATGGGACAGGGTTTCACTATGGCTACACCTTC.

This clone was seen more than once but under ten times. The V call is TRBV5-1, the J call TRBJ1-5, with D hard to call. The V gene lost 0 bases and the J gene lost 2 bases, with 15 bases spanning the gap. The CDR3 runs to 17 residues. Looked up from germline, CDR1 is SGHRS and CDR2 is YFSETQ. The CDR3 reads CASSLVGREEGNQPQHF. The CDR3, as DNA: TGCGCCAGCAGCTTGGTCGGTAGGGAGGAAGGCAATCAGCCCCAGCATTTT.

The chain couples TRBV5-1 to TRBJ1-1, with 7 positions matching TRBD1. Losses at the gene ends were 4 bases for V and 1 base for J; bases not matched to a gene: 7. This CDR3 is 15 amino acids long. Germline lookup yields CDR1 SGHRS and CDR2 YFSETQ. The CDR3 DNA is TGCGCCAGCAGCATTCTGGGACAGCAGAACACTGAAGCTTTCTTT. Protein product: CASSILGQQNTEAFF. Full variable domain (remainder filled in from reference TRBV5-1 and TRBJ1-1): KAGVTQTPRYLIKTRGQQVTLSCSPISGHRSVSWYQQTPGQGLQFLFEYFSETQRNKGNFPGRFSGRQFSNSRSEMNVSTLELGDSALYLCASSILGQQNTEAFFGQGTRLTVV.

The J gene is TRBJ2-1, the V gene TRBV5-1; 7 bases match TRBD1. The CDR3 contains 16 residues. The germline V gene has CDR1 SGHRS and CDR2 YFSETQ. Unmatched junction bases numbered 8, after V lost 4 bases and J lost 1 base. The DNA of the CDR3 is TGCGCCAGCAGCACTACCGGGACAGAATCCTACAATGAGCAGTTCTTC. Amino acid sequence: CASSTTGTESYNEQFF.

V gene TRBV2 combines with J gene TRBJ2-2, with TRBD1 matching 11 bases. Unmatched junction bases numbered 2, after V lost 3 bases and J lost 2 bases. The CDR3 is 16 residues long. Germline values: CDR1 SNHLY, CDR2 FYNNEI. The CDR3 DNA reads TGTGCCAGCAGTGATGGACAGGGGGCAAACACCGGGGAGCTGTTTTTT. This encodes CASSDGQGANTGELFF.

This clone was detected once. The chain's CDR3 is CASSAPGLAEDTGELFF. CDR3 nucleotides: TGTGCCAGCAGCGCCCCGGGACTAGCGGAAGACACCGGGGAGCTGTTTTTT. The rearrangement uses TRBV9 and TRBJ2-2; 11 bases fit TRBD2. From germline, CDR1 is SGDLS and CDR2 YYNGEE. This CDR3 has 17 amino acids. Germline trimming cut 3 bases from V and 3 bases from J; bases unmatched to any gene: 7. The whole variable domain, filled in from reference TRBV9 and TRBJ2-2, reads DSGVTQTPKHLITATGQRVTLRCSPRSGDLSVYWYQQSLDQGLQFLIQYYNGEERAKGNILERFSAQQFPDLHSELNLSSLELGDSALYFCASSAPGLAEDTGELFFGEGSRLTVL.

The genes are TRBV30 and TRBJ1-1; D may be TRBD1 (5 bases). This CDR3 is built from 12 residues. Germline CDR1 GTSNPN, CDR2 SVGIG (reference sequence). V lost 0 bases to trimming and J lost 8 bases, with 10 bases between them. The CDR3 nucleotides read TGTGCCTGGAGTGTATGGGGGGGGGAAGCTTTCTTT. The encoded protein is CAWSVWGGEAFF.

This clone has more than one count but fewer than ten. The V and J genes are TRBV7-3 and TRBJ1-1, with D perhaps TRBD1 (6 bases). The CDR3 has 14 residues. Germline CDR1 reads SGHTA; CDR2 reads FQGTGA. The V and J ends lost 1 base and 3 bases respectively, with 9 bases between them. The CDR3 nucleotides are TGTGCCAGCAGCTTAATAGGGGGGGACACTGAAGCTTTCTTT. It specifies CASSLIGGDTEAFF.

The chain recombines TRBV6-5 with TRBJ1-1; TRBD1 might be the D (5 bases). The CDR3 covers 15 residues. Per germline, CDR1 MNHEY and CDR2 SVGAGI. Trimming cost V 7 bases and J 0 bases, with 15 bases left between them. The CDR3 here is CASISRDGMNTEAFF. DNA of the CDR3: TGTGCCAGCATATCGCGGGACGGCATGAACACTGAAGCTTTCTTT.

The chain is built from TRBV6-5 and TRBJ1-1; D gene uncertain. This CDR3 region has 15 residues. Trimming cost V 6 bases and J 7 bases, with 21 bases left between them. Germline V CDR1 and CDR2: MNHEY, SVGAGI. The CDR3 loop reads CASRGSLSGLGEAFF. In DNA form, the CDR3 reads TGTGCCAGCAGGGGCAGCCTCTCCGGCCTCGGTGAAGCTTTCTTT.

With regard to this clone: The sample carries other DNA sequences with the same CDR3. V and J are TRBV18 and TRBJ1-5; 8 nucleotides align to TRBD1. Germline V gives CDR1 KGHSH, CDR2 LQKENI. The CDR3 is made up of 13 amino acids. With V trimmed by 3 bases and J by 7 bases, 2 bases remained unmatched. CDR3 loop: CASSPDRDQPQHF. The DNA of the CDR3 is TGTGCCAGCTCACCGGACAGGGACCAGCCCCAGCATTTT.

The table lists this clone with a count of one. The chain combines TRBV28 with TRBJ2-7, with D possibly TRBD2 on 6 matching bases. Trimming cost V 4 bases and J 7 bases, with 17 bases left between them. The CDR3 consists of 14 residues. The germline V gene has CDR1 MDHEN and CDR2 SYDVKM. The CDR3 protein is CASSSPGRLREQYF. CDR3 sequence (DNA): TGTGCCAGCAGTTCCCCAGGGAGGTTGAGGGAGCAGTACTTC. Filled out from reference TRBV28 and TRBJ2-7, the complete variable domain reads DVKVTQSSRYLVKRTGEKVFLECVQDMDHENMFWYRQDPGLGLRLIYFSYDVKMKEKGDIPEGYSVSREKKERFSLILESASTNQTSMYLCASSSPGRLREQYFGPGTRLTVT.

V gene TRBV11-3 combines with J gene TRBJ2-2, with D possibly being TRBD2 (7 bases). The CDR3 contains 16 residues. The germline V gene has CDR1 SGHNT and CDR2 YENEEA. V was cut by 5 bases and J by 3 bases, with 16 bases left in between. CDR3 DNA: TGTGCCAGCAGCCTAGGATTGGGGGGGCACACCGGGGAGCTGTTTTTT. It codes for CASSLGLGGHTGELFF.

The CDR3 nucleotides read TGTGCCAGCAGCCCGGGACTAGCGGGGGCATACGAGCAGTACTTC. Its protein is CASSPGLAGAYEQYF. The rearrangement uses TRBV5-5 and TRBJ2-7, with TRBD2 matching 14 bases. Germline CDR1 and CDR2: SGHKS and YYEKEE (reference sequence). Unmatched junction bases numbered 4, after V lost 4 bases and J lost 4 bases. The CDR3 extends over 15 amino acids.

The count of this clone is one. CDR3 region: CAWLRGSLSLNTEAFF. For the CDR3, the DNA is TGTGCCTGGCTTAGGGGGTCATTATCCTTGAACACTGAAGCTTTCTTT. V and J are TRBV30 and TRBJ1-1, with D perhaps TRBD1 (6 bases). Germline lookup yields CDR1 GTSNPN and CDR2 SVGIG (reference sequence). The CDR3 loop spans 16 amino acids. V shed 5 bases and J shed 0 bases, with 19 bases lying between them.

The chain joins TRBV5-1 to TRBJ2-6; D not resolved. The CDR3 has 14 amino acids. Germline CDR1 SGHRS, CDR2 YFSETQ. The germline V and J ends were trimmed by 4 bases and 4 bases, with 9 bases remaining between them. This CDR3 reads CASSEAPGANVLTF. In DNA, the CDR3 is TGCGCCAGCAGCGAAGCACCCGGGGCCAACGTCCTGACTTTC.

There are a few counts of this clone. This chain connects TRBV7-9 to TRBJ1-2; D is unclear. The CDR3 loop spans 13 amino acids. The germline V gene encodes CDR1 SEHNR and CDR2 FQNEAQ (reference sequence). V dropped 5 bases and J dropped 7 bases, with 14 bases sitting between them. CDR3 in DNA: TGTGCCAGCAGCCCCTCCTTTCCTCTTGGCTACACCTTC. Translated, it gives CASSPSFPLGYTF.

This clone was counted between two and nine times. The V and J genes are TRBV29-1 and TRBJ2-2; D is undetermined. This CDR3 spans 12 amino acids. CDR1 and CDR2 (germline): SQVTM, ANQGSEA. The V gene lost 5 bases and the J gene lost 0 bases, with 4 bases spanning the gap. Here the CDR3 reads CSVSPNTGELFF. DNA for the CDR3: TGCAGCGTTTCTCCGAACACCGGGGAGCTGTTTTTT.

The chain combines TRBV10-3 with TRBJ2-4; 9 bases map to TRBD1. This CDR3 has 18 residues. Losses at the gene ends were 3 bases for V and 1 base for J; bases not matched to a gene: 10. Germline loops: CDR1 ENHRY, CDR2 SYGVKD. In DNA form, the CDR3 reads TGTGCCATCAGTGACTCCCCCGGGACAGGGAAGGCCAAAAACATTCAGTACTTC. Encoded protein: CAISDSPGTGKAKNIQYF.

The DNA of the CDR3 is TGTGCCAGCAGCCCGCCGACTAGCGAGCAGTACTTC. This translates into CASSPPTSEQYF. This chain links TRBV7-9 with TRBJ2-7, with D maybe TRBD2 (6 bases). V gave up 5 bases and J gave up 6 bases, with 11 bases separating them. CDR3 length equals 12 residues. Germline assignment: CDR1 SEHNR and CDR2 FQNEAQ (reference sequence).

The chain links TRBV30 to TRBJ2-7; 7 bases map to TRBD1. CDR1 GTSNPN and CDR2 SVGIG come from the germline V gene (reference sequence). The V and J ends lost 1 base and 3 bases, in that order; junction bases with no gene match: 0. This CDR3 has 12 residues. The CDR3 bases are TGTGCCTGGAGTGGGACAGGCTACGAGCAGTACTTC. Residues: CAWSGTGYEQYF.